Listed below are T cell receptor beta chains from one sample, sequenced in a study of T cell responses to AZD1222 COVID-19 vaccine. Method: immunoSEQ multiplex PCR; TCRdb's copy keeps in-frame clones and lacks some. The repertoire holds about 180,000 clones, with approximately 94% as singletons. The sequencing here drew on peripheral blood, taken 28 days after the second AZD1222 dose. Receptors were obtained from an adult who received the AZD1222 COVID-19 vaccine. Both conserved end residues are part of each CDR3. Each record gives: D gene, clone size, V gene, J gene, CDR3 DNA, CDR3 protein. D genes are given only for firm matches. Clone size appears in some rows only: once, few, many, or a class for an expanded clone.

>TRBD2|NA|TRBV7-3|TRBJ2-1
TGTGCCAGCAGCTTTACGGGAGGAAGTTACAATGAGCAGTTCTTC
CASSFTGGSYNEQFF
>NA|once|TRBV7-9|TRBJ2-1
TGTGCCAGCAGCTTCCCTCAGTCCCTTGTTAGCTACAATGAGCAGTTCTTC
CASSFPQSLVSYNEQFF
>TRBD1|NA|TRBV7-9|TRBJ2-4
TGTGCCAGCAGCTTAGCGCTGAGACAGGGGAGAGGAGCCAAAAACATTCAGTACTTC
CASSLALRQGRGAKNIQYF
>NA|NA|TRBV18|TRBJ2-6
TGTGCCAGCTCACCCTCATTATTCGGCTCTGGGGCCAACGTCCTGACTTTC
CASSPSLFGSGANVLTF
>NA|NA|TRBV5-1|TRBJ2-7
TGCGCCAGCAGCCAAGACCCAACCGCTGGGGAGCAGTACTTC
CASSQDPTAGEQYF
>NA|NA|TRBV11-3|TRBJ1-4
TGTGCCAGCAGCTTTGACCGGGATGAAAAACTGTTTTTT
CASSFDRDEKLFF
>NA|once|TRBV30|TRBJ2-7
TGTGCCTGCGGGACTGCCTACGAGCAGTACTTC
CACGTAYEQYF
>NA|NA|TRBV21-1|TRBJ2-7
TGTGCCAGCAGTGTCAGTACCTCCTACGAGCAGTACTTC
CASSVSTSYEQYF
>NA|NA|TRBV5-1|TRBJ1-2
TGCGCCAGCAGCTTATCGTCCTCCACCCAGACACGGGGCTACACCTTC
CASSLSSSTQTRGYTF
>NA|NA|TRBV7-5|TRBJ2-7
TGTGCCCTACCCCCGGAGGTTGGGTACGAGCAGTACTTC
CALPPEVGYEQYF
>NA|NA|TRBV7-9|TRBJ2-7
TGTGCCAGCAGTGGGAAGTTGGTCGAGCAGTACTTC
CASSGKLVEQYF
>TRBD1|NA|TRBV19|TRBJ1-1
TGTGCCAGTAGTATTCCAGGGGGGAACACTGAAGCTTTCTTT
CASSIPGGNTEAFF
>NA|NA|TRBV19|TRBJ2-1
TGTGCCAGTAGCAGCGGGCCGGTCTACAATGAGCAGTTCTTC
CASSSGPVYNEQFF
>NA|NA|TRBV7-2|TRBJ2-1
TGTGCCAGCTCCGGTAGTTCCTCCTACAATGAGCAGTTCTTC
CASSGSSSYNEQFF
>NA|once|TRBV6-5|TRBJ1-5
TGTGCCAGCAGTTGGGAGCCCCAGCATTTT
CASSWEPQHF
>NA|few|TRBV6-1|TRBJ1-1
TGTGCCAGCAGTGAAAGTCCAGGGGACGCCACTGAAGCTTTCTTT
CASSESPGDATEAFF
>TRBD2|NA|TRBV5-1|TRBJ2-5
TGCGCCAGCAGCTTTGGCGGGAGTGCGGTTCAAGAGACCCAGTACTTC
CASSFGGSAVQETQYF
>NA|NA|TRBV19|TRBJ1-3
TGTGCCAGCTCCTTCTCTGGAAACACCATATATTTT
CASSFSGNTIYF
>TRBD2|NA|TRBV2|TRBJ2-7
TGTGCCAGCAGTGAACCCGGTTCAGGACTAGCGGGGGGACTTTCCTACGAGCAGTACTTC
CASSEPGSGLAGGLSYEQYF
>NA|NA|TRBV6-6|TRBJ1-4
TGTGCCAGCAGTTACTCTTTAGGGGAAAAACTGTTTTTT
CASSYSLGEKLFF
>NA|NA|TRBV5-1|TRBJ2-3
TGCGCCAGCAGCTTGCCCACAGGGACACAGCAGTATTTT
CASSLPTGTQQYF
>NA|NA|TRBV6-4|TRBJ2-1
TGTGCCAGCACCGAACTAGTTGATGAGCAGTTCTTC
CASTELVDEQFF
>NA|NA|TRBV19|TRBJ1-1
TGTGCCAGTAGTAGAGACGGAGTCCGGACTGAAGCTTTCTTT
CASSRDGVRTEAFF
>TRBD2|NA|TRBV7-9|TRBJ2-1
TGTGCCAGCAGCAGCGCGGGGGGCCCATACAATGAGCAGTTCTTC
CASSSAGGPYNEQFF
>NA|NA|TRBV6-5|TRBJ1-1
TGTGCCAGCAGGGTGACAGTGAACACTGAAGCTTTCTTT
CASRVTVNTEAFF
>NA|NA|TRBV10-3|TRBJ1-1
TGTGCCATCAGCCGGACGCCAAGTGGTAACACTGAAGCTTTCTTT
CAISRTPSGNTEAFF
>NA|NA|TRBV19|TRBJ1-5
TGTGCCAGCCACTCCTACGACAAGCCCCAGCATTTT
CASHSYDKPQHF
>NA|NA|TRBV7-9|TRBJ1-6
TGTGCCAGCAGCGGGTCATCCTATAATTCACCCCTCCACTTT
CASSGSSYNSPLHF
>NA|NA|TRBV12-5|TRBJ1-5
TGTGCTAGTGGTTCCGAATTATTTCAGCCCCAGCATTTT
CASGSELFQPQHF
>NA|NA|TRBV6-5|TRBJ1-5
TGTGCCACCCTTCGGGATTACAGTCAGCCCCAGCATTTT
CATLRDYSQPQHF
>TRBD1|NA|TRBV28|TRBJ1-5
TGTGCCAGCAGTTTCCCAGGGGGATCCTATAGCAATCAGCCCCAGCATTTT
CASSFPGGSYSNQPQHF
>NA|NA|TRBV10-3|TRBJ1-4
TGTGCCGTCAGGGGAACACCGGATGAAAAACTGTTTTTT
CAVRGTPDEKLFF
>NA|NA|TRBV10-1|TRBJ1-5
TGCGCCAGCAGTGAGTCAGGTCGGAGGCGGTTGGGGGCCTTCAATCAGCCCCAGCATTTT
CASSESGRRRLGAFNQPQHF
>NA|NA|TRBV9|TRBJ2-2
TGTGCCAGCAGCCCTATCGCGGGGGCGGTCACCGGGGAGCTGTTTTTT
CASSPIAGAVTGELFF
>NA|NA|TRBV15|TRBJ1-2
TGTGCCACCAGCAGAGGCGGCCTCTCAGGGTATGGCTACACCTTC
CATSRGGLSGYGYTF
>TRBD1|NA|TRBV6-4|TRBJ1-2
TGTGCCAGCAGTGACGGTTTCACAGGGGCTGGCGGCTACACCTTC
CASSDGFTGAGGYTF
>NA|NA|TRBV5-6|TRBJ2-7
TGTGCCAGCAGCTTGGTGACGGACACCTACGAGCAGTACTTC
CASSLVTDTYEQYF
>NA|NA|TRBV9|TRBJ1-5
TGTGCCAGCAGCGTAGGGGTTAGCAATCAGCCCCAGCATTTT
CASSVGVSNQPQHF
>NA|NA|TRBV28|TRBJ1-5
TGTGCCAGCAGTCCCCAACGTTTGTTTTTTGGGAGGGCGAGCAATCAGCCCCAGCATTTT
CASSPQRLFFGRASNQPQHF
>TRBD2|once|TRBV3-1/TRBV3-2|TRBJ2-5
TGTGCCAGCAGCCAAACGACTAGCGGGGAGAAGGGAGAGACCCAGTACTTC
CASSQTTSGEKGETQYF
>NA|NA|TRBV7-9|TRBJ2-7
TGTGCCAGCAGCTGGATCAGAGGGGGACGGAGCTCCTACGAGCAGTACTTC
CASSWIRGGRSSYEQYF
>NA|NA|TRBV7-9|TRBJ1-5
TGTGCCAGCAGCGCTACAGGCAACAATCAGCCCCAGCATTTT
CASSATGNNQPQHF
>TRBD1|NA|TRBV5-1|TRBJ2-4
TGCGCCAGCAGCCGACAGACAGGGAACAACATTCAGTACTTC
CASSRQTGNNIQYF
>TRBD2|NA|TRBV6-6|TRBJ2-7
TGTGCCAGCAGTGACTGGACTAGCGGGCGCGAGCAGTACTTC
CASSDWTSGREQYF
>NA|NA|TRBV29-1|TRBJ1-2
TGCAGCGTTGAAGAGGGCAGGATGGGCTATGGCTACACCTTC
CSVEEGRMGYGYTF
>NA|NA|TRBV29-1|TRBJ1-1
TGCAGCGTTTTTAACACTGAAGCTTTCTTT
CSVFNTEAFF
>TRBD1|NA|TRBV6-5|TRBJ2-3
TGTGCCAGCAGAGACAGGGTTGTGACAGATACGCAGTATTTT
CASRDRVVTDTQYF
>NA|NA|TRBV27|TRBJ2-7
TGTGCCAGCAGTTTATCCCCAGGGTACGAGCAGTACTTC
CASSLSPGYEQYF
>NA|NA|TRBV12-3/TRBV12-4|TRBJ2-2
TGTGCCAGCAGCCGCGGTGGGACCGGGGAGCTGTTTTTT
CASSRGGTGELFF
>TRBD1|NA|TRBV4-1|TRBJ1-1
TGCGCCAGCAGCCCAAACAGGGGGCCGGGAACTGAAGCTTTCTTT
CASSPNRGPGTEAFF
>TRBD1|NA|TRBV6-5|TRBJ1-2
TGTGCCAGCAGCATAGACAGGGGCTATGGCTACACCTTC
CASSIDRGYGYTF
>TRBD1|NA|TRBV6-2/TRBV6-3|TRBJ1-2
TGTGCCAGCAGTTACCGGGGACAGTCCCAACGTGGTGGCTACACCTTC
CASSYRGQSQRGGYTF
>TRBD2|NA|TRBV28|TRBJ2-3
TGTGCCAGCAGGACCTGGACTAGCGGGTGGGTCACAGATACGCAGTATTTT
CASRTWTSGWVTDTQYF
>TRBD1|NA|TRBV28|TRBJ1-5
TGTGCCAGCAGTCCCACAGGGGGCGCGTATCAGCCCCAGCATTTT
CASSPTGGAYQPQHF